This T cell receptor (beta chain) was retrieved from a study of blood T cell repertoires in COVID-19. About the study: Both acute and convalescent COVID-19 samples were obtained from the United States, Italy and Spain. From T cells, B-cell-depleted T cells, or PBMCs came the material, which was cDNA or gDNA.

CDR1 is MNHEY, CDR2 SVGAGI, per germline. The CDR3 sequence is 14 residues long. V lost 6 bases and J 0 bases, leaving 11 bases between the germline ends. Sequenced by immunoSEQ multiplex PCR; TCRdb stores in-frame clones only, minus some. The data show some 85,000 clones, with 75% to 85% seen just once and 15% to 20% held by the top ten. This receptor was identified in a woman older than 75 with acute or convalescent COVID-19. The V and J genes are TRBV6-5 and TRBJ1-1, with TRBD1 as a possible D gene (6 bases). The sequenced sample consisted of peripheral blood. The CDR3 region has the DNA TGTGCCAGCAGGCTGGGGGCGATGAACACTGAAGCTTTCTTT. Translation: CASRLGAMNTEAFF.